This T cell receptor beta chain was profiled in a study of shared clonotypes between healthy human individuals. Points from the study as a whole: Shared across a few donors were roughly 5.3% of the naive CD4 clonotypes. There were few donors, and this limited the genetic and exposure-history diversity represented.

Data came from immunoSEQ multiplex PCR; TCRdb stores just in-frame clones and leaves some out. The sample has roughly 380,000 clones, 96% seen once; the top ten hold about 0.32%. Per the germline V gene, CDR1 is MNHEY and CDR2 is SVGAGI. The CDR3 is made up of 11 amino acids. The V and J ends lost 2 bases and 7 bases respectively, with 5 bases between them. In the case of this clone: The antigen is undetermined.

The TCR comes from a man younger than 45 in good health. This chain joins TRBV6-5 and TRBJ1-2; tentative D call: TRBD1 (5 bases). The sequenced sample consisted of memory CD8+ T cells sorted from blood. Specified subset: CD45RO+ cells pooled with CCR7-negative TemRA cells. CDR3 region: CASSYRGGYTF. CDR3 nucleotide sequence: TGTGCCAGCAGTTACAGGGGTGGCTACACCTTC.